These 9 T cell receptor beta chains were all obtained from the same sample, sequenced in a study of glioma-infiltrating T cells after dendritic cell vaccination. Only in-frame clones appear in the TCRdb table, and some are missing; sequencing was by immunoSEQ multiplex PCR. The table lists fewer than 50,000 clones, 70% to 85% of them singletons, with about 7.8% in the top ten. The specimen was blood, collected before dendritic cell vaccination. These receptors all come from a human donor with glioblastoma.

The chain joins TRBV7-2 to TRBJ2-7; 7 bases fit TRBD2. V shed 3 bases, J shed 4 bases, and the junction held 6 bases outside the gene matches. Germline V gene sequence: CDR1 SGHTA, CDR2 FQGNSA. This CDR3 spans 14 amino acids. Written as DNA, the CDR3 is TGTGCCAGCAGCTTCGGGGGGATGCCGTACGAGCAGTACTTC. Translated: CASSFGGMPYEQYF.

In DNA form, the CDR3 reads TGTGCCAGCAGCGGACGGGGGGTGAATCCCTATGGCTACACCTTC. Translating gives CASSGRGVNPYGYTF. V gene TRBV9 combines with J gene TRBJ1-2, with TRBD1 as a possible D gene (5 bases). The V and J ends lost 3 bases and 4 bases respectively, with 16 bases between them. This CDR3 spans 15 amino acids. Germline-derived CDR1 and CDR2 are SGDLS and YYNGEE.

The rearrangement links TRBV18 to TRBJ2-3; D uncertain. The germline gives CDR1 KGHSH, CDR2 LQKENI. Trimming stripped 2 bases from V and 1 base from J, with 10 bases between. The CDR3 contains 15 residues. CDR3 protein: CASSPSVAGTDTQYF. CDR3 nucleotides: TGTGCCAGCTCACCAAGCGTGGCGGGCACAGATACGCAGTATTTT.

The CDR3 nucleotides read TGTGCCAGCAGCCCAGGGGGCGGCTATGGCTACACCTTC. The encoded protein is CASSPGGGYGYTF. This chain joins TRBV6-5 and TRBJ1-2; 8 bases fit TRBD1. The ends lost 6 bases at V and 4 bases at J; junction bases unmatched: 4. The CDR3 has 13 amino acids. Germline V gene sequence: CDR1 MNHEY, CDR2 SVGAGI.

This chain connects TRBV19 to TRBJ2-3; TRBD1 matches at 9 bases. The V gene's germline CDR1 is LNHDA and CDR2 SQIVND (reference sequence). This CDR3 is built from 14 residues. CDR3 sequence (DNA): TGTGCTTGCCGGGACAGGGCCCCCACAGATACGCAGTATTTT. This sequence encodes CACRDRAPTDTQYF.

This clone appeared once. This sequence joins TRBV2 and TRBJ2-3; perhaps TRBD2 as D (5 bases). The CDR3 contains 14 residues. Germline V gene sequence: CDR1 SNHLY, CDR2 FYNNEI. Deletions cut 5 bases from V and 5 bases from J, with 14 bases between. In nucleotides, the CDR3 is TGTGCCAGCAGTTTTACTAGGGTAGGAGATACGCAGTATTTT. This codes for CASSFTRVGDTQYF. The full variable domain, completed using reference TRBV2 and TRBJ2-3, is EPEVTQTPSHQVTQMGQEVILRCVPISNHLYFYWYRQILGQKVEFLVSFYNNEISEKSEIFDDQFSVERPDGSNFTLKIRSTKLEDSAMYFCASSFTRVGDTQYFGPGTRLTVL.

The sample holds many counts of this clone. The rearrangement joins TRBV6-5 to TRBJ1-2, with D possibly TRBD1 on 6 matching bases. Germline CDR1 reads MNHEY; CDR2 reads SVGAGI. This CDR3 has 14 residues. Between the trimmed V and J ends, which lost 0 bases and 3 bases, there was a span of 8 bases. The DNA of the CDR3 is TGTGCCAGCAGTTACTCTCGGACAGACTATGGCTACACCTTC. Encoded protein: CASSYSRTDYGYTF.

CDR3 coding DNA: TGTGCCAGCAGCCTAACAGGGGGCGCGAACACCGGGGAGCTGTTTTTT. Protein sequence: CASSLTGGANTGELFF. This chain connects TRBV9 to TRBJ2-2; 9 bases fit TRBD1. Per germline, CDR1 SGDLS and CDR2 YYNGEE. This CDR3 contains 16 residues. The V gene end was trimmed by 4 bases and the J gene end by 0 bases; junction bases not matched to a gene: 4.

DNA for the CDR3: TGTGCCAGCAGCAAGGACAGGAGCTACAATGAGCAGTTCTTC. Translating gives CASSKDRSYNEQFF. The gene calls are TRBV28 and TRBJ2-1, with 7 bases aligning to TRBD1. Germline CDR1 reads MDHEN; CDR2 reads SYDVKM. J gave up 3 bases and V 6 bases, and 5 bases lay outside the gene matches. This CDR3 is 14 amino acids long.